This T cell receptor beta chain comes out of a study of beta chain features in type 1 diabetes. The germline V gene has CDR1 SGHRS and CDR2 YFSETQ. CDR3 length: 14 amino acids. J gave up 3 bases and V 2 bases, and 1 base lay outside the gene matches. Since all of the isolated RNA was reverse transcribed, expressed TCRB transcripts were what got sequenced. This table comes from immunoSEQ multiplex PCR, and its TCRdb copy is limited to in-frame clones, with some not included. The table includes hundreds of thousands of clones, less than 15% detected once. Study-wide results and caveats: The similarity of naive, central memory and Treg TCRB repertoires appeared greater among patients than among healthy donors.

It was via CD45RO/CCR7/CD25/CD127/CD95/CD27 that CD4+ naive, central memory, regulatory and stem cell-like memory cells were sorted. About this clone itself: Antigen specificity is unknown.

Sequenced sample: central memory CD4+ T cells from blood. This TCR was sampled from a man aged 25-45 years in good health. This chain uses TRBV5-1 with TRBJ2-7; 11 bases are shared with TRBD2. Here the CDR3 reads CASSLLAGDYEQYF. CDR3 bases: TGCGCCAGCAGCTTACTAGCGGGAGACTACGAGCAGTACTTC.